This T cell receptor (beta chain) derives from a study of CD8+ T cells in alopecia areata. Following extraction, RNA underwent reverse transcription to cDNA, which served as the sequencing template. The table came from immunoSEQ multiplex PCR; TCRdb's copy has only in-frame clones and leaves some out. The sample holds approximately 63,000 clones, 50% to 75% seen once. Germline values: CDR1 MGHRA, CDR2 YSYEKL. The CDR3 extends over 18 amino acids. Germline trimming cut 2 bases from V and 3 bases from J; bases unmatched to any gene: 13. This chain joins TRBV4-1 and TRBJ2-1; 7 positions agree with TRBD2. Sequencing used CD8+ T cells sorted from blood, obtained at week 0. This receptor was taken from a human donor with alopecia areata. The CDR3 is CASSQIAHGAGVYNEQFF. The CDR3 DNA sequence: TGCGCCAGCAGCCAAATAGCCCATGGCGCGGGGGTCTACAATGAGCAGTTCTTC.